The clone carrying this T cell receptor (beta chain) appeared a few times. Its matching antigen is unknown. The length of the CDR3 is 17 residues. Trimming cost V 3 bases and J 2 bases, with 15 bases left between them. The germline gives CDR1 KGHDR, CDR2 SFDVKD. The data were taken from a study of T cells in Graves' hyperthyroidism and ophthalmopathy. Not enrolled were patients with uncontrolled infection, other autoimmune disease, pregnancy or lactation. PBMCs were collected from a roughly 10 ml volume of fresh peripheral blood. The source material, RNA transcripts, was used to amplify TCR beta CDR3 regions. A first-round RT-PCR of the TCR CDR3 used the HTBI primer set. Via MiXCR, TCRdb re-called the multiplex PCR reads, giving one row per CDR3 protein. This table holds about 700,000 distinct CDR3 sequences, 14% found once. Findings of the study overall: In blood, most of the thyroid clonotypes expanded above 0.001 were also present. Model output signaled ophthalmopathy a median approximately six months ahead of onset.

This TCR was sampled from a woman under 30 with Graves' hyperthyroidism. The specimen sequenced was blood. The chain carries TRBV24-1 and TRBJ2-2, with D uncertain. CDR3 DNA sequence: TGTGCCACCAGTGATGGGCAGAAACGAGGAAACACCGGGGAGCTGTTTTTT. Amino acids: CATSDGQKRGNTGELFF.